The clone carrying this T cell receptor beta chain was seen repeatedly, ten times or more. The antigen remains unidentified. The data belong to a study of T cell repertoires in cytomegalovirus infection. TCRdb independently ran MiXCR on the reads; one entry per CDR3 protein. Of more than 150,000 distinct CDR3 sequences in the sample, about 21% were seen once. General study findings and limits: It was HLA-C-restricted CMV-specific TCR beta clonotypes that dominated the response ex vivo.

Germline-derived CDR1 and CDR2 are MNHEY and SVGEGT. The trim removed 0 bases at V and 11 bases at J, leaving 5 bases unmatched. The CDR3 has 14 amino acids. The clonotype was recovered from a human donor in good health (CMV status not recorded). Some clones in this sample may be carry-over from other donors' samples. The J gene is TRBJ1-5, the V gene TRBV6-2 or TRBV6-3; 9 positions agree with TRBD1. Sequencing input: PBMCs. The CDR3: CASSYSDRGTAQHF. The DNA of the CDR3 is TGTGCCAGCAGTTACTCGGACAGGGGCACGGCCCAGCATTTT.